The rows below give T cell receptor beta chains drawn from one sample of a study of blood T cell repertoires in COVID-19. Sequenced by immunoSEQ multiplex PCR; TCRdb stores in-frame clones only, minus some. The sample contains around 310,000 clones, around 89% of which appear only once. The sequenced sample was PBMCs or T cells enriched from blood (not recorded which). The receptor source for this set is a woman in her 40s who had recovered from COVID-19. CDR3s include the opening cysteine and the closing phenylalanine or tryptophan. The D gene is left open where the match is weak. For some rows the clone size is stated as once, few or many, or as a class when expanded; others skip it.

j_call: TRBJ2-7
v_call: TRBV19
d_call: -
clone_size: -
cdr3_nt: TGTGCCAGTAGTATTGAGGACACATCCGGAGAGCAGTACTTC
cdr3_aa: CASSIEDTSGEQYF

j_call: TRBJ2-5
v_call: TRBV9
d_call: TRBD1
clone_size: -
cdr3_nt: TGTGCCAGCAGCCCTGCGGCAGGGGGAGAGGCCCAGTACTTC
cdr3_aa: CASSPAAGGEAQYF

j_call: TRBJ2-7
v_call: TRBV27
d_call: -
clone_size: -
cdr3_nt: TGTGCCAGCAGGCCTACAGGGTATGGGGCCCACGAGCAGTACTTC
cdr3_aa: CASRPTGYGAHEQYF

j_call: TRBJ1-2
v_call: TRBV27
d_call: TRBD1
clone_size: -
cdr3_nt: TGTGCCAGCAGTTTTGTAGGGACAGGGGACTATGGCTACACCTTC
cdr3_aa: CASSFVGTGDYGYTF

j_call: TRBJ1-1
v_call: TRBV13
d_call: TRBD1
clone_size: -
cdr3_nt: TGTGCCAGCAGCATAGGGGGCAGCCCGAACACTGAAGCTTTCTTT
cdr3_aa: CASSIGGSPNTEAFF

j_call: TRBJ2-1
v_call: TRBV6-4
d_call: -
clone_size: once
cdr3_nt: TGTGCCAGCAGTTCCGGACTAGAGGGGGGTGAGCAGTTCTTC
cdr3_aa: CASSSGLEGGEQFF

j_call: TRBJ2-7
v_call: TRBV7-2
d_call: -
clone_size: -
cdr3_nt: TGTGCCAGCAGCTTAGCGGGGCAGGGGTATGACGAGCAGTACTTC
cdr3_aa: CASSLAGQGYDEQYF

j_call: TRBJ2-1
v_call: TRBV12-3/TRBV12-4
d_call: TRBD2
clone_size: -
cdr3_nt: TGTGCCAGCAGCCTCGGGACTAGCGTTGAGCAGTTCTTC
cdr3_aa: CASSLGTSVEQFF

j_call: TRBJ2-6
v_call: TRBV5-8
d_call: -
clone_size: -
cdr3_nt: TGTGCCAGCAGCTTGGGTCTGAGCTCTGGGGCCAACGTCCTGACTTTC
cdr3_aa: CASSLGLSSGANVLTF

j_call: TRBJ2-1
v_call: TRBV9
d_call: -
clone_size: -
cdr3_nt: TGTGCCAGCAGCGAAGCGGGTGGGTACAATGAGCAGTTCTTC
cdr3_aa: CASSEAGGYNEQFF

j_call: TRBJ2-2
v_call: TRBV5-4
d_call: TRBD1
clone_size: -
cdr3_nt: TGTGCCAGCAGCCTCGGACAGGGATTTAACACCGGGGAGCTGTTTTTT
cdr3_aa: CASSLGQGFNTGELFF

j_call: TRBJ2-1
v_call: TRBV19
d_call: TRBD2
clone_size: -
cdr3_nt: TGTGCCAGTACCCTAGGTGGGGGGCTAAGCGGGAGTAGTTTGAATGAGCAGTTCTTC
cdr3_aa: CASTLGGGLSGSSLNEQFF

j_call: TRBJ2-4
v_call: TRBV3-1/TRBV3-2
d_call: -
clone_size: -
cdr3_nt: TGTGCCAGCAGCCCCTTCTACGGGGCCAAAAACATTCAGTACTTC
cdr3_aa: CASSPFYGAKNIQYF